This T cell receptor beta chain derives from a study of patients and donors after allogeneic stem cell transplantation. This clonotype was found a few times. There are 17 residues in the CDR3. Germline lookup yields CDR1 SGHTA and CDR2 FQGNSA. Trimming removed 5 bases from V and 2 bases from J; junction bases left unmatched: 13. Each CDR3 protein is one row after TCRdb ran MiXCR on the RT-PCR reads. The sample includes about a million distinct CDR3 sequences, under 20% seen only once; the top ten take roughly 6%. Sequencing input: blood, either unsorted or a sorted T cell fraction (not recorded which). The V and J genes are TRBV7-2 and TRBJ2-5; 8 bases are a match to TRBD2. The origin of this receptor is a human donor who was either an allogeneic HSCT recipient or a stem cell or donor lymphocyte infusion donor (not recorded which). It is not recorded whose cells these are; they may come from a transplant donor. The CDR3 here is CASSPPLGRGVQETQYF. The CDR3 nucleotides read TGTGCCAGCAGCCCCCCCTTGGGGCGGGGGGTTCAAGAGACCCAGTACTTC.